This TCR beta chain was sequenced during a study of CD8+ T cells in alopecia areata. The treatment is: oral pan-JAK inhibitor, 5-10 mg twice daily. Investigators isolated RNA and reverse transcribed it into cDNA to act as the sequencing template. The data were produced by immunoSEQ multiplex PCR, yet TCRdb's version contains in-frame clones alone and is incomplete. The sample has about 70,000 clones, over 25% seen once; the top ten hold more than 13%. Of note for this clone: Its antigen is not identified.

Study-level points and caveats: Among the 100 top clones, expanded CD8+ clones, like scalp clonality, were significantly decreased by tofacitinib.

The CDR3 spans 15 residues. Trimming left V 1 base short and J 9 bases short, with 13 bases between. In germline, CDR1 is LNHNV, CDR2 YYDKDF (reference sequence). Sequenced here: CD8+ T cells sorted from blood, sampled at week 4, from a patient treated with tofacitinib. The chain combines TRBV15 with TRBJ2-6; weak D call: TRBD1 (5 bases). This receptor was taken from a human donor with alopecia areata. CDR3 amino acids: CATSRVGQGVNVLTF. CDR3 bases: TGTGCCACCAGCAGAGTCGGGCAGGGTGTCAACGTCCTGACTTTC.